This T cell receptor (beta chain) derives from a study of blood T cell repertoires in COVID-19. Per the germline V gene, CDR1 is MNHEY and CDR2 is SVGAGI. Deletions cut 2 bases from V and 8 bases from J, with 16 bases between. This CDR3 has 16 amino acids. Some clones are missing from TCRdb's copy, which holds only in-frame ones; the method was immunoSEQ multiplex PCR. The sample has 200,000 to 250,000 clones; 82% are singletons. This clone was picked up a small number of times. This chain uses TRBV6-5 with TRBJ1-6, with no clear D. The sample taken for sequencing was PBMCs or T cells enriched from blood (not recorded which). The sequence was collected from a woman aged 55-70 years who had recovered from COVID-19. CDR3 DNA sequence: TGTGCCAGCAGTTACAACCCGGTTATCCTAGATTCACCCCTCCACTTT. It translates to CASSYNPVILDSPLHF.